This TCR beta chain was profiled in a study of T-cell reconstitution after alpha-beta-depleted transplantation in children. This clonotype came up a few times. Germline V gives CDR1 SGHDT, CDR2 YYEEEE. The CDR3 consists of 16 residues. With 4 bases clipped from V and 1 base from J, the junction kept 9 bases outside the gene matches. As it was prepared, the TCRbeta library received unique molecular identifiers. TCRdb independently ran MiXCR on the PCR reads; one entry per CDR3 protein. Found here are 450,000 to 500,000 distinct CDR3 sequences, under 15% of them singletons; the top ten hold around 5.6%.

The material sequenced was PBMCs from the stem cell graft donor, taken from the stem cell graft. The TCR sequence derives from a human donor who donated a stem cell graft to a child with combined immunodeficiency. The chain links TRBV5-6 to TRBJ2-5, with 8 bases fitting TRBD1. CDR3 DNA sequence: TGTGCCAGCAGCACTAGGACAGGGCGGTCCCAAGAGACCCAGTACTTC. Translation gives CASSTRTGRSQETQYF.